The T cell receptor beta chain under discussion was sequenced for a study of PD-L1 blockade in urothelial cancer. TCRdb's table, derived via immunoSEQ multiplex PCR, lists solely in-frame clones and lacks some. Seen here are 35,000 to 55,000 clones, about 80% observed once, and the top ten hold roughly 15%. Stated time point: peripheral blood 6 weeks after treatment start. Germline V gives CDR1 MGHRA, CDR2 YSYEKL. The CDR3 runs to 14 residues. The germline V and J ends were trimmed by 2 bases and 5 bases, with 12 bases remaining between them. J is TRBJ2-5 and V is TRBV4-1, with D possibly being TRBD1 (7 bases). The clonotype was recovered from a man in his fifties or sixties with urothelial cancer. Source: PBMCs, taken around atezolizumab (anti-PD-L1) treatment. CDR3 protein: CASSQTGAGETQYF. CDR3 nucleotides: TGCGCCAGCAGCCAAACAGGGGCGGGGGAGACCCAGTACTTC.